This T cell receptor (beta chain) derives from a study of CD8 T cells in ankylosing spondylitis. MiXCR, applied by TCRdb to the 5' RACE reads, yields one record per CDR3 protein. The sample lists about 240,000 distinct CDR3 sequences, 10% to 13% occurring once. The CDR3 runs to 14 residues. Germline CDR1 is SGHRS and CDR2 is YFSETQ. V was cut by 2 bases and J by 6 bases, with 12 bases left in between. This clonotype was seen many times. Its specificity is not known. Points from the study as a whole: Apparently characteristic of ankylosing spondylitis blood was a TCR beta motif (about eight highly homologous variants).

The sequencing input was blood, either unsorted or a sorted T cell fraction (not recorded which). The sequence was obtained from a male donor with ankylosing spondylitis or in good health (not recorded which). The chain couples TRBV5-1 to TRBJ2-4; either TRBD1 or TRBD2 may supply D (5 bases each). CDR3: CASSFRDGGNIQYF. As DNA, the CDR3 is TGCGCCAGCAGCTTCCGGGACGGCGGAAACATTCAGTACTTC.